The next 23 T cell receptor beta chains were all read from a single sample in a study of T cells in Graves' hyperthyroidism and ophthalmopathy. From RNA transcripts, TCR beta CDR3 regions were amplified. TCR CDR3 underwent first-round RT-PCR with the HTBI primer set. Each CDR3 protein gets one entry after TCRdb re-called the multiplex PCR reads with MiXCR. This table holds 300,000 to 450,000 distinct CDR3 sequences, roughly 17% found once. The specimen was blood. These receptors all stem from a woman aged 25 to 39 with Graves' hyperthyroidism that later progressed to Graves' ophthalmopathy.

This clonotype was seen repeatedly, ten times or more. This chain joins TRBV11-2 and TRBJ2-7; TRBD1 agrees at 10 bases. V was clipped by 5 bases and J by 1 base; unmatched bases: 5. The CDR3 totals 15 residues. The germline CDR1 and CDR2 sequences are SGHAT and FQNNGV. This CDR3 is CASSPRTGGSYEQYF. In nucleotides, the CDR3 is TGTGCCAGCAGCCCTCGGACAGGGGGTTCCTACGAGCAGTACTTC.

This clonotype was counted at least ten times. The rearrangement joins TRBV6-1 to TRBJ2-5, with TRBD2 matching over 14 bases. Germline values: CDR1 MNHNS, CDR2 SASEGT. The CDR3 contains 16 residues. V was pared by 7 bases and J by 2 bases, with 6 bases of the junction left unmatched. CDR3 coding DNA: TGTGCCAGCACAAGACTAGCGGGAGGGTTGCAAGAGACCCAGTACTTC. This translates into CASTRLAGGLQETQYF.

This clonotype was detected only a few times. The CDR3 DNA sequence: TGTGCCAGCAGAGACCGGACGGGGAACACTGAAGCTTTCTTT. Translating gives CASRDRTGNTEAFF. The chain is built from TRBV2 and TRBJ1-1, with D hard to call. CDR3 length equals 14 residues. CDR1 is SNHLY and CDR2 is FYNNEI in the germline V gene. V shed 6 bases and J shed 1 base, with 12 bases lying between them.

This clonotype was counted at least ten times. The V call is TRBV2, the J call TRBJ1-2; 7 bases map to TRBD1. The V gene's germline CDR1 is SNHLY and CDR2 FYNNEI. The CDR3 is 14 amino acids. V shed 9 bases and J 1 base; nucleotides not matched to a gene: 8. The CDR3 nucleotides read TGTGCCAGGAGGGGACAGACTCTTAACTATGGCTACACCTTC. It specifies CARRGQTLNYGYTF.

The chain uses TRBV5-6 and TRBJ2-5, with unresolved D. The V and J ends lost 0 bases and 5 bases respectively, with 8 bases between them. The V gene's germline CDR1 is SGHDT and CDR2 YYEEEE. The CDR3 runs 13 residues. DNA of the CDR3: TGTGCCAGCAGCTTGGCCTCGGGCGAGACCCAGTACTTC. As protein: CASSLASGETQYF.

This clonotype showed up many times. This chain connects TRBV20-1 to TRBJ2-1, with a tentative D call TRBD2 (6 bases). The germline V and J ends were trimmed by 0 bases and 3 bases, with 12 bases remaining between them. This CDR3 contains 15 residues. Germline-derived CDR1 and CDR2 are DFQATT and SNEGSKA (reference sequence). This CDR3 reads CSARDEGLFYNEQFF. The CDR3 region has the DNA TGCAGTGCTAGAGATGAAGGACTATTCTACAATGAGCAGTTCTTC.

The chain recombines TRBV5-1 with TRBJ1-2; D remains unclear. Trimming removed 3 bases at V and 2 bases at J, with 8 bases between. This CDR3 has 13 amino acids. The V gene's germline CDR1 is SGHRS and CDR2 YFSETQ. The CDR3 protein is CASSSGFNYGYTF. The CDR3 nucleotides are TGCGCCAGCAGCTCGGGGTTCAACTATGGCTACACCTTC.

V usage is TRBV13 and J usage is TRBJ2-3; a weak D match, TRBD1 (5 bases). V was shortened by 0 bases and J by 2 bases, with 9 bases between the two germline ends. This CDR3 has 15 residues. Germline V gene data show CDR1 as PRHDT and CDR2 as FYEKMQ (reference sequence). The CDR3 sequence is CASSLGDTDTDTQYF. CDR3 sequence (DNA): TGTGCCAGCAGCTTAGGGGACACAGACACAGATACGCAGTATTTT.

The chain carries TRBV19 and TRBJ2-3; possible D gene TRBD2, 5 bases. Germline lookup yields CDR1 LNHDA and CDR2 SQIVND (reference sequence). Trimming shortened V by 11 bases and J by 2 bases, and 14 bases separated the two germline ends. This CDR3 contains 13 residues. This chain's CDR3 is CASGRVLTDTQYF. The CDR3 DNA reads as TGTGCCTCGGGAAGGGTTCTCACAGATACGCAGTATTTT.

There are many counts of this clonotype. The chain has TRBV11-3 and TRBJ1-2, with D unresolved. V shed 6 bases and J shed 8 bases, with 10 bases lying between them. Germline V CDR1 and CDR2: SGHNT, YENEEA. The CDR3 has 11 amino acids. The CDR3, as DNA: TGTGCCAGCAGTTCCCTCCGAGGCTACACCTTC. This codes for CASSSLRGYTF.

This clonotype was observed at least ten times. The chain links TRBV7-9 to TRBJ2-1; 7 bases are a match to TRBD1. The length of the CDR3 is 15 residues. Germline values: CDR1 SEHNR, CDR2 FQNEAQ (reference sequence). V gave up 1 base and J gave up 4 bases; unmatched junction bases: 4. The CDR3 reads CASSLGTGEYNEQFF. The CDR3 bases are TGTGCCAGCAGCTTAGGGACAGGAGAATACAATGAGCAGTTCTTC.

This clonotype was detected ten times or more. The rearrangement uses TRBV12-3 or TRBV12-4 and TRBJ1-1, with D maybe TRBD1 (5 bases). Trimming shortened V by 3 bases and J by 3 bases, and 14 bases separated the two germline ends. The CDR3 has 15 residues. The CDR3: CASSLSGLRDTEAFF. Here the CDR3 DNA reads TGTGCCAGCAGTTTGTCAGGGTTGAGGGACACTGAAGCTTTCTTT.

CDR3 bases: TGTGCCAGCAGCTTAGGGGTCCACAATGAGCAGTTCTTC. This gives the protein CASSLGVHNEQFF. The chain combines TRBV11-2 with TRBJ2-1; unclear D gene. V was clipped by 1 base and J by 5 bases, with 6 bases between them. Per germline, CDR1 SGHAT and CDR2 FQNNGV. The CDR3 sequence is 13 residues long.

This clonotype was counted a few times. V and J are TRBV6-1 and TRBJ1-6, with a possible D match to TRBD1 (6 bases). The germline V gene encodes CDR1 MNHNS and CDR2 SASEGT. Trimming pared 7 bases from V and 9 bases from J, leaving 16 bases between. The CDR3 runs to 14 residues. The DNA for the CDR3 is TGTGCCAGCAAAGAACAGGGAGATAGTTCACCCCTCCACTTT. Translated: CASKEQGDSSPLHF.

At least ten counts were recorded for this clonotype. The chain carries TRBV6-1 and TRBJ1-3, with 10 positions matching TRBD1. Looked up from germline, CDR1 is MNHNS and CDR2 is SASEGT. With V trimmed by 7 bases and J by 3 bases, 15 bases remained unmatched. The CDR3 runs 18 residues. The CDR3 DNA is TGTGCCAGCAAGTCTTGGGACAGGGGCGAAGTATTTGGAAACACCATATATTTT. Protein: CASKSWDRGEVFGNTIYF.

The V and J genes are TRBV7-9 and TRBJ1-1; D is unclear. V lost 4 bases and J 5 bases, leaving 8 bases between the germline ends. CDR3 length: 12 residues. Germline assignment: CDR1 SEHNR and CDR2 FQNEAQ (reference sequence). CDR3 nucleotide sequence: TGTGCCAGCAGCTACCATAGTACTGAAGCTTTCTTT. Encoded protein: CASSYHSTEAFF.

This clonotype has more than one count but fewer than ten. V usage is TRBV15 and J usage is TRBJ1-6; no reliable D call. Germline-derived CDR1 and CDR2 are LNHNV and YYDKDF (reference sequence). Trimming removed 0 bases at V and 2 bases at J, with 17 bases between. The CDR3 is 19 amino acids. CDR3 nucleotides: TGTGCCACCAGCAGAGATTCCGCGCTTCTCCCCCCCTATAATTCACCCCTCCACTTT. Translating gives CATSRDSALLPPYNSPLHF.

The rearrangement joins TRBV4-1 to TRBJ2-7, with 8 positions matching TRBD2. V dropped 0 bases and J dropped 2; count of bases not matched to a gene: 0. Germline V CDR1 and CDR2: MGHRA, YSYEKL. CDR3 size: 14 residues. The CDR3 reads CASSQEAGAYEQYF. The CDR3 nucleotides are TGCGCCAGCAGCCAAGAAGCGGGGGCCTACGAGCAGTACTTC.

The sample holds many counts of this clonotype. The chain links TRBV27 to TRBJ2-2; no reliable D call. Germline values: CDR1 MNHEY, CDR2 SMNVEV (reference sequence). The CDR3 is 13 residues long. V was cut by 7 bases and J by 8 bases, with 14 bases left in between. Written as DNA, the CDR3 is TGTGCCAGCAAAGACATGGGATTTGGGGAGCTGTTTTTT. Its translation: CASKDMGFGELFF.

This clonotype has more than one count but fewer than ten. V gene TRBV5-1 combines with J gene TRBJ1-2; possibly TRBD1 for D (5 bases). Germline CDR1 is SGHRS and CDR2 is YFSETQ. This CDR3 has 15 residues. V was cut by 0 bases and J by 0 bases, with 9 bases left in between. The CDR3 nucleotides read TGCGCCAGCAGCTTGGTAGACAGCACTAACTATGGCTACACCTTC. Its translation is CASSLVDSTNYGYTF.

The chain recombines TRBV19 with TRBJ1-1, with 7 nucleotides matching TRBD1. CDR3 length equals 15 residues. With 0 bases clipped from V and 4 bases from J, the junction kept 5 bases outside the gene matches. CDR1 and CDR2 from the germline V gene are LNHDA and SQIVND (reference sequence). The CDR3 region has the DNA TGTGCCAGTAGTATAGATGGACAGGTGGCCACTGAAGCTTTCTTT. Its protein is CASSIDGQVATEAFF. The whole variable domain, remainder taken from reference TRBV19 and TRBJ1-1, is DGGITQSPKYLFRKEGQNVTLSCEQNLNHDAMYWYRQDPGQGLRLIYYSQIVNDFQKGDIAEGYSVSREKKESFPLTVTSAQKNPTAFYLCASSIDGQVATEAFFGQGTRLTVV.

The sample holds many counts of this clonotype. The chain uses TRBV27 and TRBJ2-7; D is unresolved. Germline-derived CDR1 and CDR2 are MNHEY and SMNVEV (reference sequence). CDR3 size: 13 residues. V was cut by 2 bases and J by 2 bases, with 7 bases left in between. CDR3 nucleotides: TGTGCCAGCAGTTTAAATCCGACCTACGAGCAGTACTTC. Its translation is CASSLNPTYEQYF.

On this clonotype itself: A much larger clone differs from this one at a single base, so this may be a read error. Because it lacks the conserved phenylalanine or tryptophan at the end, this CDR3 is likely a read error. The V and J genes are TRBV28 and TRBJ1-5; D possibly corresponds to TRBD1 (5 bases). Trimming removed 3 bases from V and 4 bases from J, with 13 bases in between. Per the germline V gene, CDR1 is MDHEN and CDR2 is SYDVKM. This CDR3 contains 15 residues. The CDR3 sequence is CASSLVGDRNQPQHS. CDR3 DNA sequence: TGTGCCAGCAGTTTGGTAGGGGATCGTAATCAGCCCCAGCATTCT.